These T cell receptor beta chains were read from a single sample in a study of cytomegalovirus exposure and HLA in healthy donors. TCRdb keeps only in-frame clones here, not all; method: immunoSEQ multiplex PCR. There are 150,000 to 200,000 clones in the sample; around 82% occur only once, and about 1.8% lies in the top ten. Sequencing was performed on PBMCs. These receptors all stem from a man aged 18 to 35 in good health and CMV-seronegative. Each CDR3 is given with its conserved first and last residue. The order of the fields is V gene, J gene, clone size, D gene, CDR3 protein, CDR3 DNA. D genes are given only for firm matches. Some rows mark clone size as missing; the rest say once, few, many or name a class of expanded clone.

V: TRBV10-3
J: TRBJ2-1
size: NA
D: TRBD2
CDR3: CAVSESGLAGAEQFF
DNA: TGTGCCGTCAGTGAGTCGGGGCTAGCGGGAGCTGAGCAGTTCTTC

V: TRBV5-1
J: TRBJ2-3
size: NA
D: TRBD2
CDR3: CASSLGQGLAGGADTQYF
DNA: TGCGCCAGCAGCTTGGGCCAAGGACTAGCGGGAGGCGCAGATACGCAGTATTTT

V: TRBV4-2
J: TRBJ2-7
size: NA
D: NA
CDR3: CASARGLPTYEQYF
DNA: TGTGCCAGCGCCCGTGGACTACCCACCTACGAGCAGTACTTC

V: TRBV29-1
J: TRBJ1-4
size: NA
D: NA
CDR3: CSVCEDVVEKLFF
DNA: TGCAGCGTTTGTGAGGATGTTGTTGAAAAACTGTTTTTT

V: TRBV5-1
J: TRBJ1-4
size: NA
D: NA
CDR3: CASSYEGWGEKLFF
DNA: TGCGCCAGCAGTTACGAGGGTTGGGGTGAAAAACTGTTTTTT

V: TRBV9
J: TRBJ2-7
size: NA
D: TRBD1
CDR3: CASSRETGGPYEQYF
DNA: TGTGCCAGCAGCCGAGAGACAGGGGGTCCTTACGAACAGTACTTC

V: TRBV14
J: TRBJ1-5
size: NA
D: NA
CDR3: CASSQKDSHSNQPQHF
DNA: TGTGCCAGCAGCCAGAAGGACAGTCATAGCAATCAGCCCCAGCATTTT

V: TRBV7-8
J: TRBJ2-1
size: NA
D: TRBD2
CDR3: CASSSAAGGSNEQFF
DNA: TGTGCCAGCAGCTCCGCGGCGGGGGGGAGCAATGAGCAGTTCTTC

V: TRBV27
J: TRBJ2-5
size: once
D: NA
CDR3: CASSLSDLRETQYF
DNA: TGTGCCAGCAGTTTATCGGACTTAAGAGAGACCCAGTACTTC

V: TRBV7-8
J: TRBJ2-7
size: NA
D: TRBD2
CDR3: CASSLGSQRGYYEQYF
DNA: TGTGCCAGCAGCTTAGGGTCTCAGCGGGGGTACTACGAGCAGTACTTC

V: TRBV7-3
J: TRBJ2-4
size: NA
D: TRBD2
CDR3: CASSKVAGQDIQYF
DNA: TGTGCCAGCAGCAAAGTAGCGGGCCAGGACATTCAGTACTTC

V: TRBV10-1
J: TRBJ1-2
size: NA
D: TRBD1
CDR3: CASSENRGDYGYTF
DNA: TGCGCCAGCAGCGAAAACAGGGGTGACTATGGCTACACCTTC

V: TRBV15
J: TRBJ2-2
size: NA
D: TRBD2
CDR3: CATSRELAGPNTGELFF
DNA: TGTGCCACCAGCAGAGAACTAGCGGGCCCGAACACCGGGGAGCTGTTTTTT

V: TRBV28
J: TRBJ2-7
size: few
D: NA
CDR3: CATRTPGLHEQYF
DNA: TGTGCCACTCGGACACCCGGGCTCCACGAGCAGTACTTC

V: TRBV20-1
J: TRBJ2-5
size: NA
D: NA
CDR3: CSGWEETQYF
DNA: TGCAGTGGTTGGGAGGAGACCCAGTACTTC

V: TRBV11-2
J: TRBJ1-1
size: NA
D: NA
CDR3: CASSSGGGAGAFF
DNA: TGTGCCAGCAGCTCGGGAGGGGGGGCTGGAGCTTTCTTT

V: TRBV5-1
J: TRBJ1-2
size: NA
D: TRBD1
CDR3: CASSLDRGVIYGYTF
DNA: TGCGCCAGCAGCTTAGACAGGGGAGTAATCTATGGCTACACCTTC

V: TRBV11-3
J: TRBJ2-2
size: few
D: NA
CDR3: CASSLQGKATGELFF
DNA: TGTGCCAGCAGCTTACAGGGGAAGGCTACCGGGGAGCTGTTTTTT

V: TRBV2
J: TRBJ1-2
size: NA
D: NA
CDR3: CASSEYGQTYGYTF
DNA: TGTGCCAGCAGTGAATATGGACAGACCTATGGCTACACCTTC

V: TRBV2
J: TRBJ2-5
size: NA
D: NA
CDR3: CASSARQLETQYF
DNA: TGTGCCAGCAGTGCCCGACAGTTGGAGACCCAGTACTTC

V: TRBV28
J: TRBJ1-2
size: NA
D: TRBD1
CDR3: CASSRTGGNYGYTF
DNA: TGTGCCAGCAGTAGGACAGGGGGCAACTATGGCTACACCTTC

V: TRBV7-2
J: TRBJ1-1
size: NA
D: NA
CDR3: CASQGQSIAEAFF
DNA: TGTGCCAGCCAGGGGCAGAGCATTGCTGAAGCTTTCTTT

V: TRBV19
J: TRBJ2-1
size: NA
D: NA
CDR3: CASSPQSGGHNEQFF
DNA: TGTGCCAGTAGTCCCCAGTCAGGGGGGCACAATGAGCAGTTCTTC

V: TRBV7-9
J: TRBJ1-4
size: NA
D: NA
CDR3: CASGDRRTIITNEKLFF
DNA: TGTGCCAGCGGCGACAGGCGGACGATTATAACTAATGAAAAACTGTTTTTT

V: TRBV7-2
J: TRBJ2-5
size: few
D: NA
CDR3: CASSLGGREQYF
DNA: TGTGCCAGCAGCTTAGGGGGTAGGGAGCAGTACTTC

V: TRBV27
J: TRBJ2-1
size: NA
D: TRBD1
CDR3: CASSSAPGQGGLVRGDEQFF
DNA: TGTGCCAGCAGTTCGGCCCCGGGACAGGGGGGACTAGTTCGCGGTGATGAGCAGTTCTTC

V: TRBV6-5
J: TRBJ2-5
size: few
D: TRBD2
CDR3: CASSWSTSGEETQYF
DNA: TGTGCCAGCAGTTGGTCGACTAGCGGGGAAGAGACCCAGTACTTC

V: TRBV11-2
J: TRBJ2-3
size: NA
D: NA
CDR3: CASSPEAFTDTQYF
DNA: TGTGCCAGCAGCCCGGAGGCCTTCACAGATACGCAGTATTTT

V: TRBV5-4
J: TRBJ2-3
size: NA
D: TRBD2
CDR3: CASSRTSGNTDTQYF
DNA: TGTGCCAGCAGCAGGACTAGCGGGAACACAGATACGCAGTATTTT

V: TRBV7-9
J: TRBJ2-7
size: once
D: TRBD2
CDR3: CASSSSPRGTVVDEQYF
DNA: TGTGCCAGCAGCTCCTCCCCGCGGGGGACCGTCGTGGACGAGCAGTACTTC

V: TRBV14
J: TRBJ1-6
size: few
D: TRBD1
CDR3: CASSQAHRGNSPLHF
DNA: TGTGCCAGCAGCCAAGCCCACAGGGGCAACTCACCCCTCCACTTT

V: TRBV12-5
J: TRBJ2-1
size: once
D: TRBD1
CDR3: CASGLADRAEQFF
DNA: TGTGCTAGTGGTTTGGCTGACAGGGCGGAGCAGTTCTTC

V: TRBV18
J: TRBJ2-4
size: NA
D: NA
CDR3: CASSPPAEGANIQYF
DNA: TGTGCCAGCTCACCACCGGCGGAGGGGGCAAACATTCAGTACTTC

V: TRBV11-2
J: TRBJ2-1
size: NA
D: TRBD1
CDR3: CASSSATGGPFDEQFF
DNA: TGTGCCAGCAGCTCAGCGACAGGGGGCCCTTTTGATGAGCAGTTCTTC

V: TRBV29-1
J: TRBJ1-1
size: NA
D: NA
CDR3: CSVEVRGSMNTEAFF
DNA: TGCAGCGTTGAAGTAAGAGGCTCCATGAACACTGAAGCTTTCTTT

V: TRBV5-1
J: TRBJ2-2
size: NA
D: NA
CDR3: CASTAGGLLAGELFF
DNA: TGCGCCAGCACGGCCGGGGGGCTATTGGCCGGGGAGCTGTTTTTT

V: TRBV11-1
J: TRBJ2-5
size: few
D: TRBD1
CDR3: CASSLPDRGKETQYF
DNA: TGTGCCAGCAGCTTACCCGACAGGGGAAAAGAGACCCAGTACTTC

V: TRBV15
J: TRBJ2-6
size: NA
D: NA
CDR3: CATSRDRSGANVLTF
DNA: TGTGCCACCAGCAGAGACCGCTCTGGGGCCAACGTCCTGACTTTC

V: TRBV6-5
J: TRBJ2-1
size: NA
D: TRBD1
CDR3: CASSYTGQGSDNEQFF
DNA: TGTGCCAGCAGTTACACGGGACAGGGAAGTGACAATGAGCAGTTCTTC

V: TRBV19
J: TRBJ1-4
size: NA
D: TRBD1
CDR3: CASSAPGQGNEKLFF
DNA: TGTGCCAGTAGTGCACCGGGACAGGGGAATGAAAAACTGTTTTTT

V: TRBV25-1
J: TRBJ1-3
size: NA
D: NA
CDR3: CASRNTGGNTIYF
DNA: TGTGCCAGCAGAAACACAGGGGGAAACACCATATATTTT

V: TRBV27
J: TRBJ2-1
size: NA
D: NA
CDR3: CASSLNSYNEQFF
DNA: TGTGCCAGCAGTTTAAACAGTTACAATGAGCAGTTCTTC

V: TRBV29-1
J: TRBJ2-1
size: NA
D: NA
CDR3: CSVEDTGYEQFF
DNA: TGCAGCGTTGAAGATACAGGGTACGAGCAGTTCTTC

V: TRBV7-2
J: TRBJ1-3
size: NA
D: TRBD1
CDR3: CASSTHGTASGNTIYF
DNA: TGTGCCAGCAGCACACACGGGACAGCCTCTGGAAACACCATATATTTT

V: TRBV4-1
J: TRBJ2-7
size: NA
D: TRBD1
CDR3: CASSHRGQGAYEQYF
DNA: TGCGCCAGCAGCCATCGAGGGCAGGGGGCCTACGAGCAGTACTTC

V: TRBV11-2
J: TRBJ1-5
size: NA
D: TRBD1
CDR3: CASSITGGFNQPQHF
DNA: TGTGCCAGCAGCATAACAGGGGGCTTCAATCAGCCCCAGCATTTT

V: TRBV6-5
J: TRBJ2-1
size: NA
D: TRBD2
CDR3: CASSSIAGGYNEQFF
DNA: TGTGCCAGCAGTTCTATAGCGGGAGGGTACAATGAGCAGTTCTTC

V: TRBV27
J: TRBJ2-3
size: NA
D: NA
CDR3: CASSFLGAHGADTQYF
DNA: TGTGCCAGCAGTTTTTTGGGAGCCCATGGTGCAGATACGCAGTATTTT

V: TRBV25-1
J: TRBJ2-7
size: NA
D: TRBD1
CDR3: CASSREQGEEQYF
DNA: TGTGCCAGCAGCCGGGAACAGGGGGAAGAGCAGTACTTC

V: TRBV5-1
J: TRBJ2-7
size: NA
D: NA
CDR3: CASSFGLGIQGEQYF
DNA: TGCGCCAGCAGCTTTGGACTGGGGATACAGGGTGAGCAGTACTTC

V: TRBV27
J: TRBJ2-5
size: NA
D: TRBD2
CDR3: CASSSGTSGFRETQYF
DNA: TGTGCCAGCAGTTCGGGGACTAGCGGGTTCCGGGAGACCCAGTACTTC

V: TRBV10-3
J: TRBJ2-5
size: NA
D: NA
CDR3: CAISEWAGAIQETQYF
DNA: TGTGCCATCAGTGAATGGGCAGGGGCTATCCAAGAGACCCAGTACTTC

V: TRBV19
J: TRBJ1-2
size: NA
D: TRBD1
CDR3: CASSIGQGPSILYGYTF
DNA: TGTGCCAGTAGTATAGGACAGGGCCCTTCAATTTTGTATGGCTACACCTTC

V: TRBV18
J: TRBJ2-7
size: NA
D: NA
CDR3: CASSPSVARGSSYEQYF
DNA: TGTGCCAGCTCACCATCCGTCGCACGGGGGAGCTCCTACGAGCAGTACTTC

V: TRBV6-4
J: TRBJ1-4
size: NA
D: TRBD1
CDR3: CASSESGGRYEKLFF
DNA: TGTGCCAGCAGTGAATCAGGGGGCAGATATGAAAAACTGTTTTTT